This TCR beta chain came from a study of blood T cell repertoires in COVID-19. Looking at the study overall: The origin of the acute and convalescent COVID-19 samples was the United States, Italy and Spain. From T cells, B-cell-depleted T cells, or PBMCs came the material, which was cDNA or gDNA.

Patients in Seattle were enrolled during active infection, then followed longitudinally. Per the authors' pipeline: Amplification of reference gene primers provided the estimated nucleated cell counts. Using immunoSEQ multiplex PCR, the repertoire was profiled, and TCRdb retains in-frame clones only, with some absent. That table supplies the V and J calls and clone size; D and trimming were determined from the DNA. The sample shows 150,000 to 170,000 clones, about 85% of them seen only once. The material sequenced was peripheral blood. This receptor was obtained from a man in his sixties with COVID-19, enrolled during active disease.

This CDR3 is CASNSGTSGGVTDTQYF. The CDR3 nucleotides read TGTGCCAGCAACTCCGGGACTAGCGGGGGGGTAACAGATACGCAGTATTTT. The chain has TRBV28 and TRBJ2-3; 16 bases are shared with TRBD2. This CDR3 comprises 17 residues. Looked up from germline, CDR1 is MDHEN and CDR2 is SYDVKM. V gave up 7 bases and J gave up 3 bases; unmatched junction bases: 7.